The next 29 T cell receptor beta chains were all read from a single sample in a study of early stage breast cancer tumors. TCRdb keeps only in-frame clones here, not all; method: immunoSEQ multiplex PCR. The sample shows tens of thousands of clones, roughly 86% of them seen only once. The sample consisted of blood. These receptors originate from a person aged 50-59 years with breast cancer.

This chain joins TRBV10-3 and TRBJ2-7; TRBD2 might be the D (7 bases). The CDR3 covers 15 residues. Germline V gene data show CDR1 as ENHRY and CDR2 as SYGVKD. V shed 6 bases and J shed 1 base, with 16 bases lying between them. Here the CDR3 reads CAIRGAGEGSYEQYF. The CDR3 bases are TGTGCCATCAGAGGGGCAGGGGAGGGGTCCTACGAGCAGTACTTC.

The chain links TRBV18 to TRBJ1-4; possible D gene TRBD1, 5 bases. V was trimmed by 3 bases and J by 5 bases, leaving 13 bases between them. Per the germline V gene, CDR1 is KGHSH and CDR2 is LQKENI. CDR3 size: 15 residues. The CDR3 bases are TGTGCCAGCTCACCTCTCACCGGGACGAATGAAAAACTGTTTTTT. This gives the protein CASSPLTGTNEKLFF.

This chain uses TRBV7-2 with TRBJ2-3; D remains unclear. V lost 1 base to trimming and J lost 4 bases, with 12 bases between them. Germline CDR1 is SGHTA and CDR2 is FQGNSA. The CDR3 has 15 amino acids. The CDR3 here is CASSLVGGLSDTQYF. Written as DNA, the CDR3 is TGTGCCAGCAGCTTAGTGGGTGGGCTGTCAGATACGCAGTATTTT.

This clone was counted only a few times. This CDR3 is CASSLASGGTGSYEQYF. CDR3 DNA sequence: TGTGCCAGCAGCTTAGCGTCGGGAGGGACAGGCTCCTACGAGCAGTACTTC. This sequence joins TRBV7-6 and TRBJ2-7; D possibly uses TRBD1 or TRBD2 (8 bases each). Germline V gives CDR1 SGHVS, CDR2 FNYEAQ. Trimming left V 0 bases short and J 0 bases short, with 15 bases between. The CDR3 loop spans 17 amino acids.

This clone came up once. The genes are TRBV6-1 and TRBJ2-5, with a tentative D call TRBD1 (6 bases). The CDR3 has 15 amino acids. Germline assignment: CDR1 MNHNS and CDR2 SASEGT. Trimming took 4 bases from V and 4 from J, leaving 16 bases between them. CDR3 DNA sequence: TGTGCCAGCAGTGGTTGGCGGACAGTCCGAGAGACCCAGTACTTC. It is translated as CASSGWRTVRETQYF.

The chain has TRBV19 and TRBJ1-3; 7 bases map to TRBD1. Germline lookup yields CDR1 LNHDA and CDR2 SQIVND (reference sequence). The junction had 7 bases not matched to a gene; V was cut back by 3 bases and J by 5 bases. CDR3 size: 15 residues. As DNA, the CDR3 is TGTGCCAGTAGTATGCCCAGGGGGTCCAGAAACACCATATATTTT. Translation: CASSMPRGSRNTIYF.

This chain connects TRBV7-9 to TRBJ2-2; the D gene is possibly TRBD2 (6 bases). Germline CDR1 and CDR2: SEHNR and FQNEAQ (reference sequence). V lost 5 bases and J 0 bases, leaving 16 bases between the germline ends. The CDR3 sequence is 17 residues long. CDR3 residues: CASSVKWGDPNTGELFF. In DNA, the CDR3 is TGTGCCAGCAGCGTAAAGTGGGGGGACCCGAACACCGGGGAGCTGTTTTTT.

This CDR3 is CASSWAPGSGAYEQYF. In DNA form, the CDR3 reads TGCGCCAGCAGCTGGGCCCCCGGCAGCGGGGCCTACGAGCAGTACTTC. The chain has TRBV5-1 and TRBJ2-7, with 7 nucleotides matching TRBD2. V lost 3 bases to trimming and J lost 2 bases; unmatched junction nucleotides: 11. The CDR3 totals 16 residues. Germline V gene sequence: CDR1 SGHRS, CDR2 YFSETQ.

The chain is built from TRBV5-4 and TRBJ2-3; 10 positions match TRBD2. The CDR3 is 14 residues long. J lost 1 base, V lost 7 bases, and 3 bases had no gene match. In germline, CDR1 is SGHNT, CDR2 YYREEE (reference sequence). The CDR3 sequence is CASGTSAGTDTQYF. The CDR3 coding sequence is TGTGCCAGCGGGACTAGCGCGGGCACAGATACGCAGTATTTT.

This clone has just a few counts. The chain joins TRBV18 to TRBJ1-2, with D unresolved. V was pared by 2 bases and J by 7 bases, with 11 bases between. The CDR3 runs to 13 residues. Germline-derived CDR1 and CDR2 are KGHSH and LQKENI. The CDR3 nucleotides are TGTGCCAGCTCACCAAAGACCAGCTCTGGCTACACCTTC. Translating it yields CASSPKTSSGYTF.

This chain links TRBV9 with TRBJ2-6, with D perhaps given as TRBD1 or TRBD2 (5 bases each). There are 15 residues in the CDR3. V was clipped by 6 bases and J by 4 bases, with 14 bases between them. From germline, CDR1 is SGDLS and CDR2 YYNGEE. This CDR3 is CASTEGPRGANVLTF. The CDR3 coding sequence is TGTGCCAGCACAGAGGGGCCGCGAGGGGCCAACGTCCTGACTTTC.

This chain connects TRBV5-1 to TRBJ2-7, with 12 positions matching TRBD2. This CDR3 is 16 amino acids long. Germline V gives CDR1 SGHRS, CDR2 YFSETQ. V shed 0 bases, J shed 4 bases, and the junction held 5 bases outside the gene matches. The CDR3 loop reads CASSLGTSGGLYEQYF. The CDR3 DNA reads TGCGCCAGCAGCTTGGGTACTAGCGGGGGGTTGTACGAGCAGTACTTC.

This clone showed up just once. The chain recombines TRBV6-4 with TRBJ2-2; D unclear. Germline V gene sequence: CDR1 MRHNA, CDR2 SNTAGT. The V end was cut by 6 bases, the J end by 6 bases, with 8 bases between. The CDR3 runs 12 residues. CDR3 region: CASSPRSGELFF. CDR3 nucleotide sequence: TGTGCCAGCAGCCCTCGTTCCGGGGAGCTGTTTTTT.

The V gene is TRBV9, the J gene TRBJ2-1, with 7 bases identical to TRBD2. V was clipped by 4 bases and J by 0 bases; unmatched bases: 4. There are 15 residues in the CDR3. Germline-derived CDR1 and CDR2 are SGDLS and YYNGEE. CDR3: CASSQGLSSYNEQFF. CDR3 sequence (DNA): TGTGCCAGCAGCCAGGGACTAAGCTCCTACAATGAGCAGTTCTTC.

The chain carries TRBV7-2 and TRBJ2-2; D is ambiguous. CDR1 and CDR2 (germline): SGHTA, FQGNSA. The CDR3 runs 13 residues. V was trimmed by 3 bases and J by 13 bases, leaving 15 bases between them. CDR3 protein: CASSFLRAIGLFF. DNA for the CDR3: TGTGCCAGCAGCTTTCTTCGAGCCATTGGGCTGTTTTTT.

The V and J genes are TRBV7-9 and TRBJ2-1; TRBD2 matches 12 bases. Germline assignment: CDR1 SEHNR and CDR2 FQNEAQ (reference sequence). There are 15 residues in the CDR3. V lost 3 bases to trimming and J lost 7 bases; unmatched junction nucleotides: 4. The CDR3 protein is CASSFLAGGLNEQFF. Written as DNA, the CDR3 is TGTGCCAGCAGCTTCCTAGCGGGGGGGCTAAATGAGCAGTTCTTC.

This clone is a singleton in its sample. J is TRBJ2-5 and V is TRBV28; TRBD1 might be the D (5 bases). Germline-derived CDR1 and CDR2 are MDHEN and SYDVKM. The CDR3 loop spans 14 amino acids. Trimming pared 6 bases from V and 1 base from J, leaving 12 bases between. CDR3 protein: CASSMPGFQETQYF. CDR3 coding DNA: TGTGCCAGCAGCATGCCAGGGTTCCAAGAGACCCAGTACTTC.

The chain joins TRBV6-4 to TRBJ2-3; TRBD1 or TRBD2 may be the D gene (6 bases each). There are 14 residues in the CDR3. V was trimmed by 6 bases and J by 0 bases, leaving 10 bases between them. CDR1 and CDR2 from the germline V gene are MRHNA and SNTAGT. CDR3 nucleotides: TGTGCCAGCAGCCAGGGGACTAGCACAGATACGCAGTATTTT. This codes for CASSQGTSTDTQYF.

The chain employs TRBV6-5 and TRBJ1-2; tentative D call: TRBD1 (5 bases). The CDR3 consists of 14 residues. Per germline, CDR1 MNHEY and CDR2 SVGAGI. V shed 6 bases and J shed 1 base, with 12 bases lying between them. The CDR3 bases are TGTGCCAGCAGGCGCGGGGGGAATAACTATGGCTACACCTTC. Translation gives CASRRGGNNYGYTF.

The genes are TRBV5-6 and TRBJ1-5; D gene ambiguous. CDR1 and CDR2 from the germline V gene are SGHDT and YYEEEE. V was trimmed by 1 base and J by 5 bases, leaving 13 bases between them. The CDR3 sequence is 15 residues long. CDR3 protein: CASSLHRAVDQPQHF. The CDR3 nucleotides are TGTGCCAGCAGCTTGCATAGGGCAGTCGATCAGCCCCAGCATTTT.

The chain employs TRBV5-1 and TRBJ2-7, with D possibly being TRBD1 (6 bases). Germline-derived CDR1 and CDR2 are SGHRS and YFSETQ. V lost 0 bases, J lost 2 bases, and 9 bases lay in between. The CDR3 spans 14 residues. CDR3 DNA sequence: TGCGCCAGCAGCTTGGATGGGACACCCTACGAGCAGTACTTC. Amino acids: CASSLDGTPYEQYF. Looking up the rest from reference TRBV5-1 and TRBJ2-7 gives the full variable domain: KAGVTQTPRYLIKTRGQQVTLSCSPISGHRSVSWYQQTPGQGLQFLFEYFSETQRNKGNFPGRFSGRQFSNSRSEMNVSTLELGDSALYLCASSLDGTPYEQYFGPGTRLTVT.

This sequence joins TRBV6-5 and TRBJ2-1; 10 nucleotides line up with TRBD1. This CDR3 is 15 amino acids long. Germline V gives CDR1 MNHEY, CDR2 SVGAGI. Losses at the gene ends were 1 base for V and 5 bases for J; bases not matched to a gene: 2. The CDR3 reads CASSYYGTGDNEQFF. The DNA of the CDR3 is TGTGCCAGCAGTTACTATGGGACAGGGGACAATGAGCAGTTCTTC.

This clone was detected once. V usage is TRBV19 and J usage is TRBJ2-1; 8 nucleotides agree with TRBD2. V was clipped by 3 bases and J by 0 bases; unmatched bases: 1. The V gene's germline CDR1 is LNHDA and CDR2 SQIVND (reference sequence). The CDR3 has 15 amino acids. In DNA form, the CDR3 reads TGTGCCAGTAGTATTGGGACTAGCTCCTACAATGAGCAGTTCTTC. Encoded protein: CASSIGTSSYNEQFF.

The gene calls are TRBV14 and TRBJ1-4; no clear D. CDR3 length: 16 amino acids. V was cut by 0 bases and J by 5 bases, with 13 bases left in between. Per germline, CDR1 SGHDN and CDR2 FVKESK. The DNA of the CDR3 is TGTGCCAGCAGCCAAGAAAGGACCTTCGGGAATGAAAAACTGTTTTTT. It is translated as CASSQERTFGNEKLFF.

V gene TRBV7-9 combines with J gene TRBJ2-3; D gene uncertain. This CDR3 contains 12 residues. The germline V and J ends were trimmed by 8 bases and 1 base, with 7 bases remaining between them. Germline CDR1 and CDR2: SEHNR and FQNEAQ (reference sequence). Here the CDR3 reads CASSDGTDTQYF. The CDR3 coding sequence is TGTGCCAGCTCCGATGGCACAGATACGCAGTATTTT.

The chain uses TRBV6-5 and TRBJ2-3; a weak D match, TRBD2 (6 bases). Germline assignment: CDR1 MNHEY and CDR2 SVGAGI. The CDR3 covers 14 residues. The V end lost 8 bases, the J end lost 6 bases, and 18 bases lay between the germline ends. CDR3 in DNA: TGTGCCAGCCAGGCCGGGGCGGGATATGATACGCAGTATTTT. Its translation: CASQAGAGYDTQYF.

The V and J genes are TRBV19 and TRBJ1-6; maybe TRBD1 (6 bases). The CDR3 is 16 amino acids. Germline values: CDR1 LNHDA, CDR2 SQIVND (reference sequence). V was pared by 1 base and J by 7 bases, with 14 bases between. The CDR3 bases are TGTGCCAGTAGTATAGCCGGGGGCAGGGGCAATTCACCCCTCCACTTT. Translating gives CASSIAGGRGNSPLHF.

The V gene is TRBV19, the J gene TRBJ2-7; perhaps D is TRBD1 or TRBD2 (5 bases each). The CDR3 sequence is 14 residues long. From germline, CDR1 is LNHDA and CDR2 SQIVND (reference sequence). V was trimmed by 6 bases and J by 2 bases, leaving 14 bases between them. CDR3 amino acids: CASRSSWGTYEQYF. CDR3 sequence (DNA): TGTGCCAGTAGAAGTAGCTGGGGGACCTACGAGCAGTACTTC.

The rearrangement uses TRBV2 and TRBJ1-5, with D hard to call. V was pared by 6 bases and J by 3 bases, with 18 bases between. CDR3 length equals 16 residues. The germline V gene has CDR1 SNHLY and CDR2 FYNNEI. The CDR3 is CASSEPLAGDNQPQHF. CDR3 in DNA: TGTGCCAGCAGCGAGCCTTTGGCCGGAGACAATCAGCCCCAGCATTTT.